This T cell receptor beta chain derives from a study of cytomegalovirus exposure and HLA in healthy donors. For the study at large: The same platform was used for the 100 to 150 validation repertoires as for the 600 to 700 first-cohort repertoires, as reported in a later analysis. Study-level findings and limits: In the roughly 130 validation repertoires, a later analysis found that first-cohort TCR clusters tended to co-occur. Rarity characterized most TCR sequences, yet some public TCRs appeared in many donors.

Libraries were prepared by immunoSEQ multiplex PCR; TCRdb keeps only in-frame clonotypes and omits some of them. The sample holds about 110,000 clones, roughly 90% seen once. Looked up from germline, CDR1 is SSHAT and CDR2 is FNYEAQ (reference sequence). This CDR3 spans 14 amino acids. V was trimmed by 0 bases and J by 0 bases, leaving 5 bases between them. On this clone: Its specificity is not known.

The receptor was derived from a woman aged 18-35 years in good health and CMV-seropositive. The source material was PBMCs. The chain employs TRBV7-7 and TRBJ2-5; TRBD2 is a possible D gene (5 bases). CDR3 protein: CASSLAGDQETQYF. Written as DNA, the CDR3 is TGTGCCAGCAGCTTAGCGGGAGACCAAGAGACCCAGTACTTC. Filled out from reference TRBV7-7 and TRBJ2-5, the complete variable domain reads GAGVSQSPRYKVTKRGQDVTLRCDPISSHATLYWYQQALGQGPEFLTYFNYEAQPDKSGLPSDRFSAERPEGSISTLTIQRTEQRDSAMYRCASSLAGDQETQYFGPGTRLLVL.